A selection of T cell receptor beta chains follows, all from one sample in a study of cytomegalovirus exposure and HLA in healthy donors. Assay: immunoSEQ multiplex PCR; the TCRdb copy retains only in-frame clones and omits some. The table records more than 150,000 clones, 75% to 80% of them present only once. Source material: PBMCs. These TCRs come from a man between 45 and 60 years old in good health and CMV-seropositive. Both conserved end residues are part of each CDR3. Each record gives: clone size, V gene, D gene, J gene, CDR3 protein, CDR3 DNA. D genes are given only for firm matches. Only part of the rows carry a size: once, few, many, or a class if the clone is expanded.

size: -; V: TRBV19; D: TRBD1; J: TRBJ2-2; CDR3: CASTTGTGPGELFF; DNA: TGTGCCAGTACCACCGGGACAGGGCCCGGGGAGCTGTTTTTT
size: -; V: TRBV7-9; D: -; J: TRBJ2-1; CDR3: CASSLGAGGYNEQFF; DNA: TGTGCCAGCAGCTTAGGGGCAGGGGGGTACAATGAGCAGTTCTTC
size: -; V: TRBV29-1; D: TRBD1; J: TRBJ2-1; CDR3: CSERTGYNEQFF; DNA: TGCAGCGAACGGACAGGCTACAATGAGCAGTTCTTC
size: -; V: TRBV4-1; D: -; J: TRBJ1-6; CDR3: CASSQDRLINSPLHF; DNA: TGCGCCAGCAGCCAAGATCGCCTAATAAATTCACCCCTCCACTTT
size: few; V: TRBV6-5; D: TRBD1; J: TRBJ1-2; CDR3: CASAQGPDYGYTF; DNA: TGTGCCAGCGCACAGGGGCCAGACTATGGCTACACCTTC
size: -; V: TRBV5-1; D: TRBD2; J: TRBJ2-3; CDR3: CASSLGTSSDTQYF; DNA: TGCGCCAGCAGCTTAGGGACTAGTTCAGATACGCAGTATTTT
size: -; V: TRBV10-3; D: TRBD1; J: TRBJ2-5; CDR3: CAISEGQGAQETQYF; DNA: TGTGCCATCAGTGAGGGACAGGGAGCGCAAGAGACCCAGTACTTC
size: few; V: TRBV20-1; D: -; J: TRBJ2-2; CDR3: CSARGAGELFF; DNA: TGCAGTGCCAGGGGTGCCGGGGAGCTGTTTTTT
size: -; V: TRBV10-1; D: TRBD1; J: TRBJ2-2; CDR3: CASSESAGGNTGELFF; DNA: TGCGCCAGCAGTGAGTCCGCAGGGGGCAACACCGGGGAGCTGTTTTTT
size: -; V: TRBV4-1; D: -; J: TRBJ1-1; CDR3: CASSLGEDTEAFF; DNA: TGCGCCAGCAGCCTTGGTGAGGACACTGAAGCTTTCTTT
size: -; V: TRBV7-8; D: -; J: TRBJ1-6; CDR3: CASSLDRLVYNSPLHF; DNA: TGTGCCAGCAGCTTAGATCGACTAGTATATAATTCACCCCTCCACTTT
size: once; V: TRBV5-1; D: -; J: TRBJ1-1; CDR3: CASSREVGVTEAFF; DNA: TGCGCCAGCAGCAGGGAGGTGGGGGTGACTGAAGCTTTCTTT
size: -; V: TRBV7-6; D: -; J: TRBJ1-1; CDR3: CASSLETGDTEAFF; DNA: TGTGCCAGCAGCTTAGAAACAGGAGATACTGAAGCTTTCTTT
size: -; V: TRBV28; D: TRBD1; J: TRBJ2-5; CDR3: CASSLRTGTFSETQYF; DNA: TGTGCCAGCAGTTTGCGGACAGGGACCTTTTCTGAGACCCAGTACTTC
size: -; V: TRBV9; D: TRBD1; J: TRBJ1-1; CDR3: CASRRGQGREDTEAFF; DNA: TGTGCCAGCAGACGAGGACAGGGACGGGAGGACACTGAAGCTTTCTTT
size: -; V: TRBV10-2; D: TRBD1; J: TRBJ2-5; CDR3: CASKTGKGETQYF; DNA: TGCGCCAGCAAGACAGGGAAGGGAGAGACCCAGTACTTC
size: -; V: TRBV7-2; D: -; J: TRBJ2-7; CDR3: CASSARGAGAPEQYF; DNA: TGTGCCAGCAGCGCCAGGGGTGCTGGGGCTCCCGAGCAGTACTTC
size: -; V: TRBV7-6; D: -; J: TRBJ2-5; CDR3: CASSPTVGEARETQYF; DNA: TGTGCCAGCAGCCCGACGGTCGGTGAGGCCCGGGAGACCCAGTACTTC
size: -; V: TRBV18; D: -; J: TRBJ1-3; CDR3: CASSPIDRPFNSGNTIYF; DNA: TGTGCCAGCTCACCTATAGACAGACCTTTTAACTCTGGAAACACCATATATTTT
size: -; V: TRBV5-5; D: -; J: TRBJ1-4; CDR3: CASSLGTGVEKLFF; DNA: TGTGCCAGCAGCTTGGGGACGGGGGTAGAAAAACTGTTTTTT
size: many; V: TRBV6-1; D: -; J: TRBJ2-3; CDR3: CASSLAGSTDTQYF; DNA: TGTGCCAGCAGTTTGGCGGGGAGCACAGATACGCAGTATTTT
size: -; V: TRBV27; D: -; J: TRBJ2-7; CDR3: CASSTTVTSLAEQYF; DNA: TGTGCCAGCAGTACGACAGTTACTTCTTTGGCCGAGCAGTACTTC
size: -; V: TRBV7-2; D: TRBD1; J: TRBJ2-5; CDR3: CASSRQGPETQYF; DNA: TGTGCCAGCAGCCGACAGGGTCCAGAGACCCAGTACTTC
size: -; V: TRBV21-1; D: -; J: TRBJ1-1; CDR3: CASTQGVQNTEAFF; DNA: TGTGCCAGCACCCAAGGGGTGCAGAACACTGAAGCTTTCTTT
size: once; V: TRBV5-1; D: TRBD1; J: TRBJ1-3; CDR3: CASSYLDRGDTIYF; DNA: TGCGCCAGCAGCTATTTGGACAGGGGAGACACCATATATTTT
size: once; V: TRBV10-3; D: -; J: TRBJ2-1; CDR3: CAIKANGTSVRGEQFF; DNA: TGTGCCATCAAAGCAAATGGGACTTCTGTACGGGGAGAGCAGTTCTTC
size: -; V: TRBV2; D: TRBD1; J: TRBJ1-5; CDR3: CASSEVQGKQPQHF; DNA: TGTGCCAGCAGTGAAGTACAGGGGAAACAGCCCCAGCATTTT
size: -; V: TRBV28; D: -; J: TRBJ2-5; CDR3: CASSLSGKETQYF; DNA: TGTGCCAGCAGTTTATCAGGGAAAGAGACCCAGTACTTC
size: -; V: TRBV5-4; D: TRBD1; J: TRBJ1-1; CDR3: CASSSPGQGTEAFF; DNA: TGTGCCAGCAGCTCTCCGGGACAGGGGACTGAAGCTTTCTTT
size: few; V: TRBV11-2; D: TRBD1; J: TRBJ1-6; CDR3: CASSLTPGQNSPLHF; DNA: TGTGCCAGCAGCCTCACCCCGGGACAGAATTCACCCCTCCACTTT
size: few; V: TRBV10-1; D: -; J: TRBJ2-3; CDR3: CASSVRLSTDTQYF; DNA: TGCGCCAGCAGTGTGCGGTTGAGCACAGATACGCAGTATTTT
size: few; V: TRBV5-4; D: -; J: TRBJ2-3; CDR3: CASRSIRAPNTDTQYF; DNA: TGTGCCAGCAGGTCTATCCGAGCCCCTAACACAGATACGCAGTATTTT
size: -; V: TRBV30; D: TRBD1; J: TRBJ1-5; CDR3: CAWTPGQGTQPQHF; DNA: TGTGCCTGGACCCCGGGACAGGGGACCCAGCCCCAGCATTTT
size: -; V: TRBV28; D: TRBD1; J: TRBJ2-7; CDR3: CASREGQGPYEQYF; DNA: TGTGCCAGCAGGGAGGGACAGGGGCCATACGAGCAGTACTTC
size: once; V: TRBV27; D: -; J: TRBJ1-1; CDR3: CASSSSSTEAFF; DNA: TGTGCCAGCAGTTCTAGTAGTACTGAAGCTTTCTTT
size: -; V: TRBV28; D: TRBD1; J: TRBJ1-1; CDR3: CASSPQGRSNTEAFF; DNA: TGTGCCAGCAGTCCACAGGGGAGATCGAACACTGAAGCTTTCTTT
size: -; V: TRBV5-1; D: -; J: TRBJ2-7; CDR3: CASSSRGSSTYEQYF; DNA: TGCGCCAGCAGCTCACGGGGGTCCTCAACCTACGAGCAGTACTTC
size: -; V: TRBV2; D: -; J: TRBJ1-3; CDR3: CASSEPGTPNPSSGNTIYF; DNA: TGTGCCAGCAGTGAACCCGGGACACCTAACCCGAGCTCTGGAAACACCATATATTTT
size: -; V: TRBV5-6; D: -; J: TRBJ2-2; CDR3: CASSLGGPGELFF; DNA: TGTGCCAGCAGCTTAGGAGGGCCCGGGGAGCTGTTTTTT
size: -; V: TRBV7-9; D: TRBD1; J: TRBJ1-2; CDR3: CASSSPTGVGYGYTF; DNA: TGTGCCAGCAGCTCGCCGACAGGGGTTGGCTATGGCTACACCTTC
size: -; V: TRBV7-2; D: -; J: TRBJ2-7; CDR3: CASSLVAYEQYF; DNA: TGTGCCAGCAGCTTAGTCGCCTACGAGCAGTACTTC
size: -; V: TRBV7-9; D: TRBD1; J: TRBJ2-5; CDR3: CASSYPTTGARETQYF; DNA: TGTGCCAGCAGCTACCCAACGACAGGGGCGAGGGAGACCCAGTACTTC
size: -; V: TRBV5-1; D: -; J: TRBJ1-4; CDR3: CASSLETGEKLFF; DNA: TGCGCCAGCAGCTTGGAAACCGGGGAAAAACTGTTTTTT